This T cell receptor (beta chain) was identified during a study of blood T cell repertoires in COVID-19. Study as a whole: The cDNA or gDNA used as material had been derived from T cells, B-cell-depleted T cells, or PBMCs.

In the source study's methods: Nucleated cell number was recorded as an estimate derived from reference gene primer amplification. Sequenced by immunoSEQ multiplex PCR; TCRdb stores in-frame clones only, minus some. The V and J calls and the clone size are those of that table, but D and trimming were determined from the DNA. There are about 210,000 clones in the sample; around 86% occur only once, and 8% to 9.5% lies in the top ten. From germline, CDR1 is PRHDT and CDR2 FYEKMQ (reference sequence). With 5 bases removed from V and 8 bases from J, the gap between germline ends came to 24 bases. This CDR3 is built from 16 residues. Individuals aged roughly 18 to 100 years were recruited from fewer than 25 US areas. Participants' own reports of clinical history determined their cohort assignment.

The receptor was derived from a woman between 50 and 59 years old with acute COVID-19. Sequenced: PBMCs or T cells enriched from blood (not recorded which). The V call is TRBV13, the J call TRBJ1-2; D remains ambiguous. The CDR3 loop reads CASSRAGEAPYGGYTF. The CDR3 region has the DNA TGTGCCAGCAGCCGCGCCGGGGAAGCCCCCTACGGAGGCTACACCTTC. Based on the CDR3 plus reference TRBV13 and TRBJ1-2, the full variable domain is AAGVIQSPRHLIKEKRETATLKCYPIPRHDTVYWYQQGPGQDPQFLISFYEKMQSDKGSIPDRFSAQQFSDYHSELNMSSLELGDSALYFCASSRAGEAPYGGYTFGSGTRLTVV.